Listed below are T cell receptor beta chains from one sample, sequenced in a study of blood T cell repertoires in COVID-19. The data were produced by immunoSEQ multiplex PCR, yet TCRdb's version contains in-frame clones alone and is incomplete. The sample contains approximately 220,000 clones, approximately 86% of which appear only once. Input material: PBMCs or T cells enriched from blood (not recorded which). Source of these receptors: a woman between 40 and 50 years old with acute COVID-19. Each CDR3 is given with its conserved first and last residue. A D gene is named only where the DNA matches it firmly. Part of the rows lack a size; the others show once, few, many or a class for expanded clones.

v_call: TRBV3-1/TRBV3-2
j_call: TRBJ2-3
clone_size: NA
d_call: NA
cdr3_aa: CASSRREGTDTQYF
cdr3_nt: TGTGCCAGCAGCCGGAGAGAGGGCACAGATACGCAGTATTTT

v_call: TRBV6-4
j_call: TRBJ2-7
clone_size: NA
d_call: NA
cdr3_aa: CASVRLYEQYF
cdr3_nt: TGTGCCAGCGTCAGACTCTACGAGCAGTACTTC

v_call: TRBV15
j_call: TRBJ2-1
clone_size: NA
d_call: TRBD2
cdr3_aa: CATSGLRGPGRKNNEQFF
cdr3_nt: TGTGCCACCAGCGGGTTAAGAGGTCCCGGGAGGAAAAACAATGAGCAGTTCTTC

v_call: TRBV10-3
j_call: TRBJ1-5
clone_size: few
d_call: NA
cdr3_aa: CAISDEGSNQPQHF
cdr3_nt: TGTGCCATCAGTGACGAGGGTAGCAATCAGCCCCAGCATTTT

v_call: TRBV7-2
j_call: TRBJ2-1
clone_size: once
d_call: NA
cdr3_aa: CASSLIYNEQFF
cdr3_nt: TGTGCCAGCAGCCTTATATACAATGAGCAGTTCTTC

v_call: TRBV3-1/TRBV3-2
j_call: TRBJ1-1
clone_size: NA
d_call: TRBD1
cdr3_aa: CASSQERQGWRGMNTEAFF
cdr3_nt: TGTGCCAGCAGCCAAGAGAGACAGGGGTGGAGGGGCATGAACACTGAAGCTTTCTTT

v_call: TRBV6-4
j_call: TRBJ2-1
clone_size: few
d_call: TRBD1
cdr3_aa: CASSDSTQGKGKFF
cdr3_nt: TGTGCCAGCAGTGACTCGACACAGGGGAAGGGAAAGTTCTTC

v_call: TRBV7-2
j_call: TRBJ2-1
clone_size: NA
d_call: NA
cdr3_aa: CASSLQARNEQFF
cdr3_nt: TGTGCCAGCAGCTTACAGGCCAGGAATGAGCAGTTCTTC

v_call: TRBV24-1
j_call: TRBJ2-2
clone_size: NA
d_call: NA
cdr3_aa: CATSEPTGTPNTGELFF
cdr3_nt: TGTGCCACCAGTGAACCTACCGGGACACCGAACACCGGGGAGCTGTTTTTT

v_call: TRBV21-1
j_call: TRBJ2-2
clone_size: NA
d_call: NA
cdr3_aa: CASSKGAVFGTGGVYTGELFF
cdr3_nt: TGTGCCAGCAGCAAAGGGGCCGTGTTCGGGACAGGGGGGGTGTACACCGGGGAGCTGTTTTTT

v_call: TRBV7-2
j_call: TRBJ1-2
clone_size: NA
d_call: NA
cdr3_aa: CASSRGVGQGKGYTF
cdr3_nt: TGTGCCAGCAGCCGGGGGGTCGGACAAGGAAAAGGCTACACCTTC

v_call: TRBV19
j_call: TRBJ2-1
clone_size: once
d_call: NA
cdr3_aa: CATASNEQFF
cdr3_nt: TGTGCCACCGCGAGCAATGAGCAGTTCTTC

v_call: TRBV18
j_call: TRBJ2-2
clone_size: once
d_call: TRBD2
cdr3_aa: CASSRLGAGSVGELFF
cdr3_nt: TGTGCCAGCTCCCGGCTGGGAGCGGGAAGTGTCGGGGAGCTGTTTTTT

v_call: TRBV28
j_call: TRBJ2-6
clone_size: NA
d_call: TRBD1
cdr3_aa: CASRAGTAVSGANVLTF
cdr3_nt: TGTGCCAGCAGAGCCGGGACAGCAGTCTCTGGGGCCAACGTCCTGACTTTC

v_call: TRBV28
j_call: TRBJ2-4
clone_size: NA
d_call: TRBD2
cdr3_aa: CASGSTGTSGGLAKNIQYF
cdr3_nt: TGTGCCAGCGGTTCCACCGGGACTAGCGGGGGACTAGCCAAAAACATTCAGTACTTC

v_call: TRBV9
j_call: TRBJ2-2
clone_size: NA
d_call: TRBD1
cdr3_aa: CASSGDRGANTGELFF
cdr3_nt: TGTGCCAGCAGCGGGGACAGGGGTGCGAACACCGGGGAGCTGTTTTTT

v_call: TRBV7-8
j_call: TRBJ2-7
clone_size: NA
d_call: NA
cdr3_aa: CASSQIVQGNHEQYF
cdr3_nt: TGTGCCAGCAGCCAAATCGTCCAGGGGAACCACGAGCAGTACTTC

v_call: TRBV19
j_call: TRBJ2-7
clone_size: NA
d_call: NA
cdr3_aa: CASSQGWPYEQYF
cdr3_nt: TGTGCCAGTAGTCAGGGTTGGCCCTACGAGCAGTACTTC

v_call: TRBV2
j_call: TRBJ2-3
clone_size: NA
d_call: NA
cdr3_aa: CATDTAGVTDTQYF
cdr3_nt: TGTGCCACCGATACGGCAGGGGTTACAGATACGCAGTATTTT

v_call: TRBV3-1/TRBV3-2
j_call: TRBJ2-7
clone_size: NA
d_call: NA
cdr3_aa: CASSQEIRGGSEQYF
cdr3_nt: TGTGCCAGCAGCCAAGAAATTAGGGGGGGGTCCGAGCAGTACTTC

v_call: TRBV24-1
j_call: TRBJ2-5
clone_size: NA
d_call: TRBD1
cdr3_aa: CATSDRDRHQETQYF
cdr3_nt: TGTGCCACCAGTGATAGGGACAGACACCAAGAGACCCAGTACTTC

v_call: TRBV29-1
j_call: TRBJ2-7
clone_size: once
d_call: NA
cdr3_aa: CSALGSSSYEQYF
cdr3_nt: TGCAGTGCTCTCGGGTCCAGCTCCTACGAGCAGTACTTC

v_call: TRBV2
j_call: TRBJ2-1
clone_size: NA
d_call: TRBD2
cdr3_aa: CASRGNRLAGSSYNEQFF
cdr3_nt: TGTGCCAGCAGGGGAAACAGACTAGCGGGAAGCTCCTACAATGAGCAGTTCTTC

v_call: TRBV5-5
j_call: TRBJ1-5
clone_size: NA
d_call: NA
cdr3_aa: CASSVDSSFQPQHF
cdr3_nt: TGTGCCAGCAGCGTGGACAGTTCTTTCCAGCCCCAGCATTTT

v_call: TRBV27
j_call: TRBJ1-6
clone_size: NA
d_call: NA
cdr3_aa: CASSLSQGHNSPLHF
cdr3_nt: TGTGCCAGCAGTTTAAGCCAGGGGCATAATTCACCCCTCCACTTT

v_call: TRBV24-1
j_call: TRBJ1-1
clone_size: NA
d_call: NA
cdr3_aa: CATSDSQMTQNTEAFF
cdr3_nt: TGTGCCACCAGTGATTCCCAGATGACACAGAACACTGAAGCTTTCTTT

v_call: TRBV19
j_call: TRBJ2-3
clone_size: NA
d_call: NA
cdr3_aa: CASSIDLAGSTDTQYF
cdr3_nt: TGTGCCAGTAGTATAGATCTTGCGGGCAGCACAGATACGCAGTATTTT

v_call: TRBV15
j_call: TRBJ2-1
clone_size: NA
d_call: NA
cdr3_aa: CATSRAGSYNEQFF
cdr3_nt: TGTGCCACCAGCAGGGCGGGTTCCTACAATGAGCAGTTCTTC

v_call: TRBV4-1
j_call: TRBJ1-3
clone_size: NA
d_call: NA
cdr3_aa: CASSQGEHAWNTIYF
cdr3_nt: TGCGCCAGCAGCCAAGGTGAGCACGCGTGGAACACCATATATTTT

v_call: TRBV28
j_call: TRBJ1-5
clone_size: NA
d_call: NA
cdr3_aa: CASSFGSVTFYSNQPQHF
cdr3_nt: TGTGCCAGCAGTTTCGGTAGCGTCACGTTTTATAGCAATCAGCCCCAGCATTTT

v_call: TRBV2
j_call: TRBJ1-4
clone_size: NA
d_call: NA
cdr3_aa: CASSVRDNEKLFF
cdr3_nt: TGTGCCAGCAGTGTCCGGGATAATGAAAAACTGTTTTTT

v_call: TRBV5-8
j_call: TRBJ2-1
clone_size: once
d_call: TRBD2
cdr3_aa: CASSLGTSAHNEQFF
cdr3_nt: TGTGCCAGCAGCTTGGGGACTAGCGCACACAATGAGCAGTTCTTC

v_call: TRBV27
j_call: TRBJ2-1
clone_size: NA
d_call: TRBD2
cdr3_aa: CASSPGTSGIDEQFF
cdr3_nt: TGTGCCAGCAGTCCCGGGACTAGCGGGATAGATGAGCAGTTCTTC

v_call: TRBV28
j_call: TRBJ1-5
clone_size: NA
d_call: NA
cdr3_aa: CASRAWTAYSNQPQHF
cdr3_nt: TGTGCCAGCAGGGCCTGGACAGCATATAGCAATCAGCCCCAGCATTTT

v_call: TRBV28
j_call: TRBJ2-7
clone_size: NA
d_call: TRBD2
cdr3_aa: CATGTSGPYEQYF
cdr3_nt: TGTGCCACAGGGACTAGCGGCCCCTACGAGCAGTACTTC

v_call: TRBV24-1
j_call: TRBJ1-6
clone_size: NA
d_call: NA
cdr3_aa: CATNSLGTTSYNSPLHF
cdr3_nt: TGTGCCACCAATAGTCTCGGCACTACTTCTTATAATTCACCCCTCCACTTT

v_call: TRBV7-9
j_call: TRBJ2-6
clone_size: NA
d_call: NA
cdr3_aa: CASSETASGANVLTF
cdr3_nt: TGTGCCAGCAGCGAAACAGCCTCTGGGGCCAACGTCCTGACTTTC

v_call: TRBV19
j_call: TRBJ1-4
clone_size: NA
d_call: TRBD1
cdr3_aa: CASSAYRGADEKLFF
cdr3_nt: TGTGCCAGTAGTGCCTACAGGGGCGCCGATGAAAAACTGTTTTTT

v_call: TRBV7-9
j_call: TRBJ1-4
clone_size: NA
d_call: TRBD1
cdr3_aa: CASSPRQGDSANEKLFF
cdr3_nt: TGTGCCAGCAGCCCCCGACAGGGAGACTCGGCTAATGAAAAACTGTTTTTT

v_call: TRBV19
j_call: TRBJ1-5
clone_size: once
d_call: TRBD1
cdr3_aa: CASSMGQGVHPQHF
cdr3_nt: TGTGCCAGTAGTATGGGGCAGGGGGTCCATCCCCAGCATTTT

v_call: TRBV11-2
j_call: TRBJ2-3
clone_size: NA
d_call: NA
cdr3_aa: CASSLGDTSTDTQYF
cdr3_nt: TGTGCCAGCAGCTTAGGGGACACTAGCACAGATACGCAGTATTTT

v_call: TRBV12-3/TRBV12-4
j_call: TRBJ1-1
clone_size: once
d_call: NA
cdr3_aa: CASRPIVHTEAFF
cdr3_nt: TGTGCCAGCAGACCCATAGTCCACACTGAAGCTTTCTTT

v_call: TRBV7-9
j_call: TRBJ1-6
clone_size: NA
d_call: TRBD1
cdr3_aa: CASSLPGQGLSPLHF
cdr3_nt: TGTGCCAGCAGCTTACCGGGACAGGGTCTCTCACCCCTCCACTTT

v_call: TRBV5-1
j_call: TRBJ1-3
clone_size: NA
d_call: NA
cdr3_aa: CASSPYGATSGNTIYF
cdr3_nt: TGCGCCAGCAGCCCCTATGGGGCAACCTCTGGAAACACCATATATTTT

v_call: TRBV7-9
j_call: TRBJ2-7
clone_size: NA
d_call: TRBD2
cdr3_aa: CASSLDLGLASYEQYF
cdr3_nt: TGTGCCAGCAGCTTAGACCTTGGACTAGCGAGCTACGAGCAGTACTTC

v_call: TRBV18
j_call: TRBJ2-4
clone_size: NA
d_call: NA
cdr3_aa: CASSPGTGMAKNIQYF
cdr3_nt: TGTGCCAGCTCACCTGGGACTGGTATGGCCAAAAACATTCAGTACTTC

v_call: TRBV12-3/TRBV12-4
j_call: TRBJ1-2
clone_size: NA
d_call: TRBD1
cdr3_aa: CASRDRDYGYTF
cdr3_nt: TGTGCCAGCAGGGACAGGGACTATGGCTACACCTTC

v_call: TRBV27
j_call: TRBJ1-1
clone_size: NA
d_call: TRBD1
cdr3_aa: CASSPDRVGAFF
cdr3_nt: TGTGCCAGCAGTCCCGACAGGGTGGGAGCTTTCTTT